The T cell receptor (beta chain) under discussion was sequenced for a study of T cells in Graves' hyperthyroidism and ophthalmopathy. Comment on this clonotype: What it binds is not known.

The V gene lost 8 bases and the J gene lost 0 bases, with 8 bases spanning the gap. Per the germline V gene, CDR1 is MNHNS and CDR2 is SASEGT. The CDR3 is 13 residues long. The study, taken as a whole, reports: Model predictions of ophthalmopathy came a median approximately 6.5 months before onset.

RNA transcripts yielded amplified TCR beta CDR3 regions. The TCR CDR3 first-round RT-PCR relied on the HTBI primer set. TCRdb independently ran MiXCR on the multiplex PCR reads; one entry per CDR3 protein. The sample holds about 320,000 distinct CDR3 sequences, about 15% seen once. Clinical symptoms, serum thyroxine and TRAb, thyroid ultrasound and orbital computed tomography together formed the diagnostic basis. This sequence originates from a man aged 30-40 years with Graves' hyperthyroidism. The sequencing input was blood. This chain uses TRBV6-1 with TRBJ1-3; D call uncertain. The CDR3 loop reads CASLPSSGNTIYF. CDR3 sequence (DNA): TGTGCCAGCCTACCCAGCTCTGGAAACACCATATATTTT.